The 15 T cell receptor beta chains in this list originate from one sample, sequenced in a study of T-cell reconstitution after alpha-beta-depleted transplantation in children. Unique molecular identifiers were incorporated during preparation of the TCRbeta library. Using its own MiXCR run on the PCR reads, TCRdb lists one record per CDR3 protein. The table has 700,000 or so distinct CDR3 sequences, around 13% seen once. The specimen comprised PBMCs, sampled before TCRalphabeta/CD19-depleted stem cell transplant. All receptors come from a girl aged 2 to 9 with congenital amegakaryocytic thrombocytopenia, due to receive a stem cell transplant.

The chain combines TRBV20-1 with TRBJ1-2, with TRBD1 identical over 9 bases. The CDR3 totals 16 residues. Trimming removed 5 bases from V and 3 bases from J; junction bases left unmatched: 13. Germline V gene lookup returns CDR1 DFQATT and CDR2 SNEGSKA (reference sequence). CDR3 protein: CSAPPTPGQGDYGYTF. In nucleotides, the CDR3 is TGCAGTGCTCCACCTACCCCGGGACAGGGTGACTATGGCTACACCTTC.

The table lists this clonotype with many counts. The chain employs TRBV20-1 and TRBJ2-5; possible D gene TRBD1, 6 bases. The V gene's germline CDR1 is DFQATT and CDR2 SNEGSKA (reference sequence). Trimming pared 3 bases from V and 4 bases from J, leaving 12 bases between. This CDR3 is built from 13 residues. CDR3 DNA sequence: TGCAGTGCTAGGGGACAAAGGGGAGAGACCCAGTACTTC. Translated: CSARGQRGETQYF.

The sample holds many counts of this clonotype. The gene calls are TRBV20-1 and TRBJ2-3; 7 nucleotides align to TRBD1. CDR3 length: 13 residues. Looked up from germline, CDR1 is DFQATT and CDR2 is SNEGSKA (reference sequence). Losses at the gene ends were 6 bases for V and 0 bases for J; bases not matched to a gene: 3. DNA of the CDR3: TGCAGTGCGGACAGGCCCAGCACAGATACGCAGTATTTT. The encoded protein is CSADRPSTDTQYF.

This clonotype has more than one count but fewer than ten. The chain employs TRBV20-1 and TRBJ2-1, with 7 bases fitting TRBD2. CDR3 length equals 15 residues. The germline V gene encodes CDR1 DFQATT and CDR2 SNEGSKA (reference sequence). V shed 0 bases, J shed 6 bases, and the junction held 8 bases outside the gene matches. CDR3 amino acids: CSARDFGGSSNEQFF. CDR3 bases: TGCAGTGCTAGAGATTTCGGGGGGAGCTCCAATGAGCAGTTCTTC.

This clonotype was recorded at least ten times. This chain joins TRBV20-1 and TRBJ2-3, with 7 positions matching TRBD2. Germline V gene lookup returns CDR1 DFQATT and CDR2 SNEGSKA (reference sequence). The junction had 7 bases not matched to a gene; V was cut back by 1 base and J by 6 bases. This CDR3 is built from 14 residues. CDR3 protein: CSARASGGVDTQYF. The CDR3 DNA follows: TGCAGTGCTAGAGCTAGCGGAGGGGTCGATACGCAGTATTTT.

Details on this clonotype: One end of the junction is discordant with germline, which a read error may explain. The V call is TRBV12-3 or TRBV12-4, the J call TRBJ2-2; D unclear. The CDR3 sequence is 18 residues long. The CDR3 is CASCFSPFGILNTGELFF. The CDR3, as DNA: TGTGCCAGCTGTTTTAGTCCATTTGGGATACTGAACACCGGGGAGCTGTTTTTT.

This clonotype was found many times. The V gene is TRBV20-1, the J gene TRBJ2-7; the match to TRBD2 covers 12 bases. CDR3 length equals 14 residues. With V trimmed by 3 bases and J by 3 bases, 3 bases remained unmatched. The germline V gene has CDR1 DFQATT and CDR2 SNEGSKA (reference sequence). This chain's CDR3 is CSASWGLAGYEQYF. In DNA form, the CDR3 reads TGCAGTGCTAGCTGGGGACTAGCGGGCTACGAGCAGTACTTC.

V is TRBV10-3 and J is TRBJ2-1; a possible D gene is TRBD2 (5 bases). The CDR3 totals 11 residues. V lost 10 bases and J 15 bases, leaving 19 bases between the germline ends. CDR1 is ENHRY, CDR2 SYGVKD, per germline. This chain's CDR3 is CATLEAQVLFF. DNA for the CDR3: TGTGCCACACTAGAGGCCCAAGTGTTGTTCTTC.

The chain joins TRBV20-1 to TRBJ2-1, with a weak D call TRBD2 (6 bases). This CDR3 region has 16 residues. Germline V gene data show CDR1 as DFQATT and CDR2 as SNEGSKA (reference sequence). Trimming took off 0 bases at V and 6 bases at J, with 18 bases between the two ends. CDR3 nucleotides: TGCAGTGCTAGAGATCGAAGCGGGCTAGCAGGCAATGAGCAGTTCTTC. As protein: CSARDRSGLAGNEQFF.

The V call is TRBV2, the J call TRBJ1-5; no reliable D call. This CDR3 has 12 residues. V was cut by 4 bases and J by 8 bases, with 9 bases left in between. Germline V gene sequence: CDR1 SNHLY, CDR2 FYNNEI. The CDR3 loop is CASSGTHEPQHF. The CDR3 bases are TGTGCCAGCAGTGGGACCCACGAGCCCCAGCATTTT. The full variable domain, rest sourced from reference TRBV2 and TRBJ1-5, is EPEVTQTPSHQVTQMGQEVILRCVPISNHLYFYWYRQILGQKVEFLVSFYNNEISEKSEIFDDQFSVERPDGSNFTLKIRSTKLEDSAMYFCASSGTHEPQHFGDGTRLSIL.

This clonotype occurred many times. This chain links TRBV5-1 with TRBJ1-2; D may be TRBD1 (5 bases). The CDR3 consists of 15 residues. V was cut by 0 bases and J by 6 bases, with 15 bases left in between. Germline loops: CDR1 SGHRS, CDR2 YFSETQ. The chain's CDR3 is CASSLDRGYGDGYTF. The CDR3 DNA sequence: TGCGCCAGCAGCTTGGATAGGGGTTACGGAGATGGCTACACCTTC.

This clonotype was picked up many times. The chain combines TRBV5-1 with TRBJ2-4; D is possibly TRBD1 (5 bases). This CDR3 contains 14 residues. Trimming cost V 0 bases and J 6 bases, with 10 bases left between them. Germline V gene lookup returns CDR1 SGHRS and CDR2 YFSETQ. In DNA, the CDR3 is TGCGCCAGCAGCTTGGATGCAGGGTTAAACATTCAGTACTTC. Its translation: CASSLDAGLNIQYF.

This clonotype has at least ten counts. CDR3 in amino acids: CASSYSIDTEAFF. CDR3 sequence (DNA): TGTGCCAGCAGTTACTCGATTGATACTGAAGCTTTCTTT. The rearrangement joins TRBV6-5 to TRBJ1-1; D gene uncertain. The CDR3 totals 13 residues. Germline CDR1 reads MNHEY; CDR2 reads SVGAGI. V was clipped by 0 bases and J by 5 bases, with 7 bases between them.

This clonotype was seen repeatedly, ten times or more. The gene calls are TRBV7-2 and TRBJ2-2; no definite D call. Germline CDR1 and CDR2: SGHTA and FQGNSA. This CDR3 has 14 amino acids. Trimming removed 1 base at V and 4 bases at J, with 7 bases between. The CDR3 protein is CASSLEGFTGELFF. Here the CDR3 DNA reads TGTGCCAGCAGCTTAGAGGGATTCACCGGGGAGCTGTTTTTT.

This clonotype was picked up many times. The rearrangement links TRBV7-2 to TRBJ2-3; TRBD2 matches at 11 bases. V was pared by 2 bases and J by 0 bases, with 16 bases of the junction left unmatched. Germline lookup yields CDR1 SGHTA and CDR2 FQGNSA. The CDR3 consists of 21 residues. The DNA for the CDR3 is TGTGCCAGCAGCTTACCGACTAGCGGGAACCATTGGACACCTAGCACAGATACGCAGTATTTT. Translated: CASSLPTSGNHWTPSTDTQYF.